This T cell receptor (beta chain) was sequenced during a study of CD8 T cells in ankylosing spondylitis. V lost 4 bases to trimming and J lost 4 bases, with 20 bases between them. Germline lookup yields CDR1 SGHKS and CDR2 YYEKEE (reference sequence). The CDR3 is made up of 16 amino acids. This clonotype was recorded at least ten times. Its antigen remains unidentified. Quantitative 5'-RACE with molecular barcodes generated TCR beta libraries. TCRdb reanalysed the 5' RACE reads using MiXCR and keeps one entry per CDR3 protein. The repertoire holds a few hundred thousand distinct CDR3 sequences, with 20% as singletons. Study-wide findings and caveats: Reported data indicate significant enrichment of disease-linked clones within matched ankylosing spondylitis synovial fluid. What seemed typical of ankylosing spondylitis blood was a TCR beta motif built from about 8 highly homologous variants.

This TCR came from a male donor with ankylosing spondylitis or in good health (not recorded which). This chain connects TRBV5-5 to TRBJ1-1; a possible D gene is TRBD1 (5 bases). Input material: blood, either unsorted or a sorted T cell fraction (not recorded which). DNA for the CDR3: TGTGCCAGCAGCCTATGGGGTCTAGGGGATGGCACTGAAGCTTTCTTT. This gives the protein CASSLWGLGDGTEAFF.